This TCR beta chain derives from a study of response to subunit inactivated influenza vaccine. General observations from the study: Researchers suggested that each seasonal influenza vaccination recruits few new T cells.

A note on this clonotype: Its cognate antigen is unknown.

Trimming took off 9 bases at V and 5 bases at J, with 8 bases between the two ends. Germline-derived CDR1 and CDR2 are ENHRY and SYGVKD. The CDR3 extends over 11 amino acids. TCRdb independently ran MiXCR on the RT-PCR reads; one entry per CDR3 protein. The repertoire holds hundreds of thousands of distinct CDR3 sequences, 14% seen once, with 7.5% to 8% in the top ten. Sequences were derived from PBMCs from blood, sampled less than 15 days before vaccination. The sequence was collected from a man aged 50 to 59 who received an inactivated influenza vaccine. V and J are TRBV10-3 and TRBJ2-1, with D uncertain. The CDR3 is CAMGDHNEQFF. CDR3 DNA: TGTGCCATGGGCGACCACAATGAGCAGTTCTTC.